One and the same sample provided the 27 T cell receptor beta chains below, sequenced in a study of beta chain features in type 1 diabetes (dated by TCRdb to the late 2010s). Receptors were amplified or captured by the immunoSEQ multiplex PCR assay. The High Capacity cDNA Reverse Transcription Kit was used to reverse transcribe all of the isolated RNA, meaning that expressed TCRB transcripts were what got sequenced. TCRdb mirrors the immuneACCESS table, restricted to in-frame sequences. Some clones are absent from its copies; in checked studies, under half trace to an unresolved V gene, and the reason for the others is unknown. The sample data list tens of thousands of clones, and approximately 48% of these were observed just once. Of the sample, 0.2% to 0.3% falls within the top ten clones. Material: stem cell memory CD4+ T cells from blood. Per the publication, the cell subset or site label means: stem cell-like memory CD4+ T cells. These receptors were obtained from a woman younger than 45 in good health.

The chain combines TRBV18 with TRBJ2-1; 10 bases fit TRBD1. With 6 bases clipped from V and 3 bases from J, the junction kept 5 bases outside the gene matches. CDR1 is KGHSH and CDR2 is LQKENI in the germline V gene. This CDR3 is built from 15 residues. In nucleotides, the CDR3 is TGTGCCAGCTCTCCCGGGACAGGGGACTACAATGAGCAGTTCTTC. This encodes CASSPGTGDYNEQFF.

This chain links TRBV7-2 with TRBJ2-1, with 10 bases aligning to TRBD2. From germline, CDR1 is SGHTA and CDR2 FQGNSA. V shed 6 bases, J shed 9 bases, and the junction held 5 bases outside the gene matches. The CDR3 runs 13 residues. CDR3 residues: CASSLAGVGEQFF. The CDR3 nucleotides read TGTGCCAGCAGTCTAGCGGGAGTAGGTGAGCAGTTCTTC.

This clone was detected once. The V and J genes are TRBV28 and TRBJ2-1, with 7 bases aligning to TRBD2. V lost 2 bases and J lost 2; bases outside the gene matches: 6. The CDR3 spans 16 residues. The germline CDR1 and CDR2 sequences are MDHEN and SYDVKM. The DNA of the CDR3 is TGTGCCAGCAGTTTAAATCCTAGCGGTACCTACAATGAGCAGTTCTTC. Protein product: CASSLNPSGTYNEQFF.

This clone was picked up a small number of times. CDR3 sequence reads: CASRFPGAGANVLTF. CDR3 nucleotide sequence: TGTGCCAGCAGATTTCCAGGGGCTGGGGCCAACGTCCTGACTTTC. The chain uses TRBV27 and TRBJ2-6; D possibly corresponds to TRBD1 (6 bases). The V end was cut by 6 bases, the J end by 2 bases, with 11 bases between. CDR1 MNHEY and CDR2 SMNVEV come from the germline V gene (reference sequence). This CDR3 has 15 amino acids.

The chain has TRBV5-5 and TRBJ1-3; D might be TRBD1 (5 bases). Germline values: CDR1 SGHKS, CDR2 YYEKEE (reference sequence). CDR3 length: 17 residues. V was clipped by 4 bases and J by 2 bases, with 19 bases between them. The CDR3 DNA follows: TGTGCCAGCAGCCAAGACCCGACCGCCAGGGCTGGAAACACCATATATTTT. Translation: CASSQDPTARAGNTIYF.

The chain combines TRBV30 with TRBJ2-1; D remains ambiguous. The CDR3 covers 12 residues. V lost 2 bases and J lost 6, with 8 bases in between. The germline V gene encodes CDR1 GTSNPN and CDR2 SVGIG (reference sequence). The CDR3 loop is CAWSPVVNEQFF. In DNA form, the CDR3 reads TGTGCCTGGAGTCCTGTTGTCAATGAGCAGTTCTTC.

This clone has more than one count but fewer than ten. The chain links TRBV7-2 to TRBJ1-6; no definite D call. Trimming stripped 5 bases from V and 7 bases from J, with 12 bases between. In germline, CDR1 is SGHTA, CDR2 FQGNSA. CDR3 size: 14 residues. This CDR3 is CASSPDWLNSPLHF. CDR3 in DNA: TGTGCCAGCAGCCCTGACTGGTTAAATTCACCCCTCCACTTT.

This clone appeared once. The gene calls are TRBV30 and TRBJ2-5; 12 bases are a match to TRBD2. With V trimmed by 4 bases and J by 9 bases, 12 bases remained unmatched. CDR1 is GTSNPN, CDR2 SVGIG, per germline (reference sequence). This CDR3 contains 15 residues. The CDR3 reads CAWTQGLAGRAPQYF. CDR3 sequence (DNA): TGTGCCTGGACGCAGGGACTAGCGGGCCGGGCGCCCCAGTACTTC.

This clone was seen a handful of times. The chain links TRBV27 to TRBJ1-4; 7 bases are shared with TRBD1. The CDR3 sequence is 14 residues long. The trim removed 6 bases at V and 6 bases at J, leaving 7 bases unmatched. Germline assignment: CDR1 MNHEY and CDR2 SMNVEV (reference sequence). CDR3 in DNA: TGTGCCAGCAGGTGGACAGGAGTTGATGAAAAACTGTTTTTT. Encoded protein: CASRWTGVDEKLFF.

This clone turned up a few times. The CDR3 DNA reads as TGCAGTGCTCCGACTAGCCATGAGCAGTTCTTC. It translates to CSAPTSHEQFF. The V call is TRBV20-1, the J call TRBJ2-1, with 7 bases aligning to TRBD2. The CDR3 totals 11 residues. V lost 5 bases and J lost 8; bases outside the gene matches: 3. Germline V lookup: CDR1 DFQATT, CDR2 SNEGSKA (reference sequence).

The chain links TRBV25-1 to TRBJ2-1; 8 bases align to TRBD1. Trimming at V came to 6 bases and at J to 9 bases, leaving 7 bases not matched to a gene. The CDR3 runs 13 residues. Looked up from germline, CDR1 is MGHDK and CDR2 is SYGVNS. The CDR3 bases are TGTGCCAGCAGCCAGGGGGCTATAATTGAGCAGTTCTTC. Protein sequence: CASSQGAIIEQFF. The whole variable domain, remainder taken from reference TRBV25-1 and TRBJ2-1, is EADIYQTPRYLVIGTGKKITLECSQTMGHDKMYWYQQDPGMELHLIHYSYGVNSTEKGDLSSESTVSRIRTEHFPLTLESARPSHTSQYLCASSQGAIIEQFFGPGTRLTVL.

This clone was seen a few times. The chain has TRBV29-1 and TRBJ2-7, with 10 nucleotides matching TRBD2. The CDR3 totals 14 residues. Germline V CDR1 and CDR2: SQVTM, ANQGSEA. Losses at the gene ends were 7 bases for V and 5 bases for J; bases not matched to a gene: 11. The DNA of the CDR3 is TGCAGCGCCACCCGGGGGAGCGGGAGGGACGAGCAGTACTTC. This translates into CSATRGSGRDEQYF.

J is TRBJ1-4 and V is TRBV18; the D is unclear. CDR3 length: 12 residues. Trimming took off 5 bases at V and 6 bases at J, with 7 bases between the two ends. CDR1 and CDR2 (germline): KGHSH, LQKENI. In nucleotides, the CDR3 is TGTGCCAGCTCAACTAGGGATGAAAAACTGTTTTTT. It codes for CASSTRDEKLFF.

This chain links TRBV5-8 with TRBJ2-1; TRBD1 matches 7 bases. V trimming: 4 bases; J trimming: 0 bases; junction bases outside the gene matches: 4. This CDR3 is built from 15 residues. Looked up from germline, CDR1 is SGHTS and CDR2 is YDEGEE. The DNA for the CDR3 is TGTGCCAGCAGCCTGGGGGACAGCTCCTACAATGAGCAGTTCTTC. Protein sequence: CASSLGDSSYNEQFF.

Comment on this clone: The junction does not match germline at one end; this may be a read error. The V call is TRBV28, the J call TRBJ1-2, with D perhaps TRBD1 (6 bases). The germline V gene has CDR1 MDHEN and CDR2 SYDVKM. The CDR3 has 17 amino acids. The CDR3: CASSLNPQGLGNHGYTF. CDR3 DNA: TGTGCCAGCAGTTTAAACCCCCAGGGGTTAGGTAACCATGGCTACACCTTC.

This clone was seen more than once but under ten times. The chain uses TRBV19 and TRBJ2-4; tentative D call: TRBD2 (5 bases). V shed 7 bases and J shed 6 bases, with 19 bases lying between them. The CDR3 is made up of 15 amino acids. Germline V gene data show CDR1 as LNHDA and CDR2 as SQIVND (reference sequence). The CDR3 here is CASTQKAFAGNIQYF. The CDR3, as DNA: TGTGCCAGTACCCAGAAGGCGTTTGCGGGAAACATTCAGTACTTC.

The genes are TRBV19 and TRBJ2-1, with 9 bases lining up with TRBD2. The CDR3 runs to 16 residues. Germline CDR1 is LNHDA and CDR2 is SQIVND (reference sequence). The ends lost 7 bases at V and 10 bases at J; junction bases unmatched: 17. CDR3 loop: CASTLRPGLAMGEQFF. The CDR3 nucleotides are TGTGCCAGTACGCTACGACCGGGACTAGCAATGGGGGAGCAGTTCTTC. Complete variable domain (other parts from reference TRBV19 and TRBJ2-1): DGGITQSPKYLFRKEGQNVTLSCEQNLNHDAMYWYRQDPGQGLRLIYYSQIVNDFQKGDIAEGYSVSREKKESFPLTVTSAQKNPTAFYLCASTLRPGLAMGEQFFGPGTRLTVL.

The chain links TRBV7-9 to TRBJ1-1, with a tentative D call TRBD1 (5 bases). Germline V gene data show CDR1 as SEHNR and CDR2 as FQNEAQ (reference sequence). The CDR3 is 13 residues long. The V end was cut by 7 bases, the J end by 4 bases, with 13 bases between. The CDR3 DNA sequence: TGTGCCAGCATCCCAACAGACAGCACTGAAGCTTTCTTT. Its protein product is CASIPTDSTEAFF.

The V and J genes are TRBV15 and TRBJ2-5; D not certain. This CDR3 contains 14 residues. Germline CDR1 is LNHNV and CDR2 is YYDKDF (reference sequence). Trimming took 1 base from V and 4 from J, leaving 10 bases between them. The DNA of the CDR3 is TGTGCCACCAGCAGAGCGGGTATAGCAGAGACCCAGTACTTC. This sequence encodes CATSRAGIAETQYF.

This chain connects TRBV19 to TRBJ2-1; 10 positions match TRBD2. The CDR3 has 15 amino acids. The germline V gene encodes CDR1 LNHDA and CDR2 SQIVND (reference sequence). Losses at the gene ends were 4 bases for V and 1 base for J; bases not matched to a gene: 1. CDR3 amino acids: CASSSSGRSYNEQFF. CDR3 DNA sequence: TGTGCCAGTAGTAGTAGCGGGAGGTCCTACAATGAGCAGTTCTTC. Full variable domain (outside the CDR3, taken from reference TRBV19 and TRBJ2-1): DGGITQSPKYLFRKEGQNVTLSCEQNLNHDAMYWYRQDPGQGLRLIYYSQIVNDFQKGDIAEGYSVSREKKESFPLTVTSAQKNPTAFYLCASSSSGRSYNEQFFGPGTRLTVL.

This clone has just a few counts. V usage is TRBV19 and J usage is TRBJ1-5; tentatively, D is TRBD1 (6 bases). This CDR3 contains 15 residues. Per germline, CDR1 LNHDA and CDR2 SQIVND (reference sequence). Trimming removed 2 bases at V and 1 base at J, with 9 bases between. The CDR3 DNA is TGTGCCAGTAGTATACAGGGGTCGAGCAATCAGCCCCAGCATTTT. It codes for CASSIQGSSNQPQHF.

This clone was seen only a few times. The V and J genes are TRBV7-8 and TRBJ2-5; tentatively, D is TRBD2 (5 bases). Trimming shortened V by 5 bases and J by 7 bases, and 23 bases separated the two germline ends. CDR3 length equals 16 residues. Per the germline V gene, CDR1 is SGHVS and CDR2 is FQNEAQ. Written as DNA, the CDR3 is TGTGCCAGCAGCAGAGCCCGGACCCCGGGCCGGGGGACCCAGTACTTC. It is translated as CASSRARTPGRGTQYF.

V gene TRBV6-6 combines with J gene TRBJ1-4; D gene uncertain. Per the germline V gene, CDR1 is MNHNY and CDR2 is SVGAGI (reference sequence). The length of the CDR3 is 14 residues. The ends were cut back, 6 bases at V and 7 bases at J, with 15 bases in the middle. DNA for the CDR3: TGTGCCAGCAGCCCCAGGCCGCCTTCTGAAAAACTGTTTTTT. Amino acid sequence: CASSPRPPSEKLFF.

The chain combines TRBV2 with TRBJ2-5, with D uncertain. Trimming left V 3 bases short and J 5 bases short, with 10 bases between. The CDR3 covers 13 residues. In germline, CDR1 is SNHLY, CDR2 FYNNEI. This CDR3 is CASSDAPRETQYF. The CDR3 DNA is TGTGCCAGCAGTGACGCGCCTAGGGAGACCCAGTACTTC.

This chain connects TRBV6-5 to TRBJ1-2, with D possibly matching TRBD1 (5 bases). This CDR3 is 15 amino acids long. Germline CDR1 reads MNHEY; CDR2 reads SVGAGI. With 6 bases removed from V and 2 bases from J, the gap between germline ends came to 16 bases. CDR3 nucleotide sequence: TGTGCCAGCAGAACAACAGGTTCCGCAAACTATGGCTACACCTTC. Encoded protein: CASRTTGSANYGYTF.

Note on this clone: Distinct nucleotide sequences in the sample also encode this CDR3. CDR3 amino acids: CASSPGTGNTGELFF. The DNA of the CDR3 is TGTGCCAGCAGCCCCGGGACAGGGAACACCGGGGAGCTGTTTTTT. The chain is built from TRBV28 and TRBJ2-2; 8 bases match TRBD1. CDR1 MDHEN and CDR2 SYDVKM come from the germline V gene. The V gene end was trimmed by 6 bases and the J gene end by 1 base; junction bases not matched to a gene: 4. The CDR3 covers 15 residues.

This clone has more than one count but fewer than ten. The chain joins TRBV9 to TRBJ2-1; D might be TRBD2 (5 bases). CDR1 SGDLS and CDR2 YYNGEE come from the germline V gene. Trimming left V 3 bases short and J 1 base short, with 14 bases between. CDR3 length: 16 amino acids. The CDR3 sequence: CASSASPDLSYNEQFF. CDR3 coding DNA: TGTGCCAGCAGCGCATCACCGGACTTGTCCTACAATGAGCAGTTCTTC.